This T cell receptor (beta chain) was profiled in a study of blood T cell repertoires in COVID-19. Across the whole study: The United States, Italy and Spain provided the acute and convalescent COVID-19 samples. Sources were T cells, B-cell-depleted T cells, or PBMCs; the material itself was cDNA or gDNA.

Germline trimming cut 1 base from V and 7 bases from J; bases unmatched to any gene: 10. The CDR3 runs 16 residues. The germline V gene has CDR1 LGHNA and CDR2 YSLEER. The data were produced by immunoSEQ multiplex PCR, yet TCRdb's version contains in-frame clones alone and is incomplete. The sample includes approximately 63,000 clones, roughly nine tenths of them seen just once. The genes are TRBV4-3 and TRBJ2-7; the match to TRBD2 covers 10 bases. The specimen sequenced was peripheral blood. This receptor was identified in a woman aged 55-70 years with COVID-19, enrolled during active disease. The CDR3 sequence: CASSQAVEREGWEQYF. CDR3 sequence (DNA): TGCGCCAGCAGCCAAGCGGTGGAGCGGGAGGGCTGGGAGCAGTACTTC.